This T cell receptor (beta chain) stems from a study of blood T cell repertoires in COVID-19. For the study at large: PBMCs, B-cell-depleted T cells, or T cells were the source of the cDNA or gDNA that made up the material.

In the study's own analysis: The assay estimated nucleated cells by amplifying reference gene primers. Only in-frame clones appear in the TCRdb table, and some are missing; sequencing was by immunoSEQ multiplex PCR. V, J and clone size were drawn from that table, and D and trimming were deduced from the DNA. The table shows approximately 170,000 clones, with under 95% occurring only once. The CDR3 length is 16 residues. Trimming cost V 6 bases and J 1 base, with 16 bases left between them. Germline loops: CDR1 MDHEN, CDR2 SYDVKM. One Seattle source followed patients from active infection through their disease course.

This chain links TRBV28 with TRBJ1-5, with unresolved D. The receptor was isolated from a man aged 18 to 30 with COVID-19, enrolled during active disease. The material sequenced was peripheral blood. CDR3 DNA: TGTGCCAGCAGCCCTTCTGAGGGTATGAGCAATCAGCCCCAGCATTTT. Translating it yields CASSPSEGMSNQPQHF.